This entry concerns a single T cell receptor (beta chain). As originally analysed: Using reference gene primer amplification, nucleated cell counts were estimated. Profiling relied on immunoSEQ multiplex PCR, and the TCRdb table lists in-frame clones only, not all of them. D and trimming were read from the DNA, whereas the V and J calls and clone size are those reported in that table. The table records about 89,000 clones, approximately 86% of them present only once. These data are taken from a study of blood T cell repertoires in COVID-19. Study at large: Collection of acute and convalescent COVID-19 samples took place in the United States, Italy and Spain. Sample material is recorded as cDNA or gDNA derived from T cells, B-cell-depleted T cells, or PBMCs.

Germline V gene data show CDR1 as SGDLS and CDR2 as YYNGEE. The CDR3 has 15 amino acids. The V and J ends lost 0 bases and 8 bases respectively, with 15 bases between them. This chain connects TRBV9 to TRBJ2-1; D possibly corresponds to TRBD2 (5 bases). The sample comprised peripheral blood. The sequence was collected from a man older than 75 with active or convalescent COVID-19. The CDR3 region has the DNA TGTGCCAGCAGCGTAGGCTGGGCATTCGGGGATGAGCAGTTCTTC. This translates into CASSVGWAFGDEQFF.